Shown below are 9 T cell receptor beta chains from a single sample sequenced in a study of blood T cell repertoires in COVID-19. Profiling relied on immunoSEQ multiplex PCR, and the TCRdb table lists in-frame clones only, not all of them. In the table there are some 340,000 clones, 87% of which are singletons. The sequenced material came from PBMCs or T cells enriched from blood (not recorded which). These receptors came from a woman in her twenties or thirties who had recovered from COVID-19.

The V gene is TRBV27, the J gene TRBJ2-2; 9 nucleotides agree with TRBD1. V dropped 6 bases and J dropped 1; count of bases not matched to a gene: 0. CDR3 length: 14 residues. The germline gives CDR1 MNHEY, CDR2 SMNVEV (reference sequence). The CDR3 loop is CASRTGGNTGELFF. The CDR3 bases are TGTGCCAGCAGGACAGGGGGGAACACCGGGGAGCTGTTTTTT.

This chain links TRBV19 with TRBJ2-2, with D tentatively TRBD2 (6 bases). V lost 6 bases and J lost 0, with 17 bases in between. The length of the CDR3 is 17 residues. Germline V gives CDR1 LNHDA, CDR2 SQIVND (reference sequence). The CDR3: CASSLGVGRTNTGELFF. The CDR3, as DNA: TGTGCCAGTAGCCTCGGGGTGGGGAGGACGAACACCGGGGAGCTGTTTTTT.

This rearrangement joins TRBV15 to TRBJ2-1; perhaps TRBD2 as D (6 bases). Deletions cut 1 base from V and 8 bases from J, with 18 bases between. From germline, CDR1 is LNHNV and CDR2 YYDKDF (reference sequence). This CDR3 is built from 16 residues. The DNA for the CDR3 is TGTGCCACCAGCAGAGGGTCGAGGGACTCCCGGGATGAGCAGTTCTTC. It codes for CATSRGSRDSRDEQFF.

DNA of the CDR3: TGTGCCAGCAGTGCCACTAGGACGGATACGCAGTATTTT. This translates into CASSATRTDTQYF. The chain joins TRBV12-3 or TRBV12-4 to TRBJ2-3, with TRBD2 as a possible D gene (5 bases). The V and J ends lost 5 bases and 6 bases respectively, with 12 bases between them. The CDR3 sequence is 13 residues long.

This rearrangement joins TRBV11-2 to TRBJ2-7; perhaps TRBD2 as D (6 bases). Germline lookup yields CDR1 SGHAT and CDR2 FQNNGV. The CDR3 has 13 amino acids. V was trimmed by 8 bases and J by 6 bases, leaving 17 bases between them. The CDR3 sequence is CASSGGGRGEQYF. The CDR3 DNA is TGTGCCAGCTCTGGGGGAGGACGTGGCGAGCAGTACTTC.

This chain joins TRBV5-1 and TRBJ2-5, with 7 bases that match TRBD1. The germline CDR1 and CDR2 sequences are SGHRS and YFSETQ. J lost 1 base, V lost 4 bases, and 7 bases had no gene match. This CDR3 region has 15 residues. The CDR3: CASSPGTALQETQYF. The CDR3 nucleotides read TGCGCCAGCAGCCCTGGGACAGCACTCCAAGAGACCCAGTACTTC.

A few counts support this clone. This rearrangement joins TRBV18 to TRBJ1-3; tentative D call: TRBD1 (5 bases). The CDR3 runs to 15 residues. Trimming removed 4 bases at V and 2 bases at J, with 12 bases between. Germline V CDR1 and CDR2: KGHSH, LQKENI. The CDR3 reads CASSQQGTTGNTIYF. The CDR3 DNA is TGTGCCAGCTCACAGCAGGGAACTACTGGAAACACCATATATTTT. Based on the CDR3 plus reference TRBV18 and TRBJ1-3, the full variable domain is NAGVMQNPRHLVRRRGQEARLRCSPMKGHSHVYWYRQLPEEGLKFMVYLQKENIIDESGMPKERFSAEFPKEGPSILRIQQVVRGDSAAYFCASSQQGTTGNTIYFGEGSWLTVV.

This clone was seen a single time. The chain has TRBV10-3 and TRBJ1-1, with TRBD1 matching over 9 bases. Germline-derived CDR1 and CDR2 are ENHRY and SYGVKD. V was pared by 10 bases and J by 1 base, with 16 bases of the junction left unmatched. The CDR3 extends over 17 amino acids. The CDR3 here is CATRPPGTGLGNTEAFF. The CDR3 DNA is TGTGCCACGCGGCCTCCCGGGACAGGGCTGGGGAACACTGAAGCTTTCTTT.

The CDR3 coding sequence is TGCGCCAGCAGCCTCAGCCGGGACAGGGGAAGAGACTATGGCTACACCTTC. It specifies CASSLSRDRGRDYGYTF. The gene calls are TRBV5-1 and TRBJ1-2, with 10 bases lining up with TRBD1. This CDR3 is 17 amino acids long. Germline assignment: CDR1 SGHRS and CDR2 YFSETQ. J was trimmed by 3 bases and V by 4 bases; bases with no gene match: 12.